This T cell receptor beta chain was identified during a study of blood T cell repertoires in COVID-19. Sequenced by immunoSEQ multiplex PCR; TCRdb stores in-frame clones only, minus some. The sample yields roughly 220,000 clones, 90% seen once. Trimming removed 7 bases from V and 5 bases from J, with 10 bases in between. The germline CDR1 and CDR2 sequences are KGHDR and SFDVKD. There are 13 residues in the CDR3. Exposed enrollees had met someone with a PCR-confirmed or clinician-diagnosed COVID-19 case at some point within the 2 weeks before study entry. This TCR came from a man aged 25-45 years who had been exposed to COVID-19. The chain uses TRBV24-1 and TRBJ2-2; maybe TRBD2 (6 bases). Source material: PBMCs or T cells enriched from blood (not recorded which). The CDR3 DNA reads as TGTGCCACCAGAGCTGGGGGGACCGGGGAGCTGTTTTTT. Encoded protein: CATRAGGTGELFF.